The rows below give T cell receptor beta chains drawn from one sample of a study of circulating and synovial CD4+ cells in juvenile arthritis. TCRdb keeps only in-frame clones here, not all; method: immunoSEQ multiplex PCR. The table shows about 16,000 clones, with approximately 89% occurring only once. What was sequenced was CD4+ T cells from blood. These receptors all come from a human donor with juvenile idiopathic arthritis. Both conserved end residues are part of each CDR3. Each record gives: J gene, CDR3 length, D gene, V gene, clone size, CDR3 protein, CDR3 DNA. D genes are given only for firm matches. The size entry is marked missing in some rows and otherwise reads once, few, many or a size class.

J gene: TRBJ2-5
CDR3 length: 13
D gene: NA
V gene: TRBV5-4
clone size: NA
CDR3 protein: CASSLDSVETQYF
CDR3 DNA: TGTGCCAGCAGCTTGGACAGTGTGGAGACCCAGTACTTC

J gene: TRBJ1-1
CDR3 length: 13
D gene: NA
V gene: TRBV19
clone size: few
CDR3 protein: CASSIRHYREAFF
CDR3 DNA: TGTGCCAGTAGTATTAGGCATTACAGAGAAGCTTTCTTT

J gene: TRBJ1-2
CDR3 length: 15
D gene: NA
V gene: TRBV7-9
clone size: NA
CDR3 protein: CASSPRRGRNYGYTF
CDR3 DNA: TGTGCCAGCAGCCCTCGACGCGGTCGGAACTATGGCTACACCTTC

J gene: TRBJ2-7
CDR3 length: 15
D gene: NA
V gene: TRBV19
clone size: NA
CDR3 protein: CASSSSSAGEYEQYF
CDR3 DNA: TGTGCCAGTAGTTCATCCTCAGCGGGCGAGTACGAGCAGTACTTC

J gene: TRBJ2-1
CDR3 length: 16
D gene: NA
V gene: TRBV7-2
clone size: NA
CDR3 protein: CASSYIPLSGDNEQFF
CDR3 DNA: TGTGCCAGCAGCTACATCCCCTTGTCAGGGGACAATGAGCAGTTCTTC

J gene: TRBJ1-3
CDR3 length: 18
D gene: NA
V gene: TRBV6-1
clone size: NA
CDR3 protein: CASSAVRQTLYSGNTIYF
CDR3 DNA: TGTGCCAGCAGTGCCGTCAGACAGACACTCTACTCTGGAAACACCATATATTTT

J gene: TRBJ1-2
CDR3 length: 15
D gene: TRBD1
V gene: TRBV7-9
clone size: NA
CDR3 protein: CASSPMGQGNYGYTF
CDR3 DNA: TGTGCCAGCAGCCCCATGGGACAGGGTAACTATGGCTACACCTTC

J gene: TRBJ2-7
CDR3 length: 15
D gene: NA
V gene: TRBV23-1
clone size: NA
CDR3 protein: CASSQPLPTRDEQYF
CDR3 DNA: TGCGCCAGCAGTCAGCCCCTCCCCACGAGGGACGAGCAGTACTTC

J gene: TRBJ2-6
CDR3 length: 18
D gene: NA
V gene: TRBV19
clone size: once
CDR3 protein: CASSYIRQWNSGANVLTF
CDR3 DNA: TGTGCCAGTAGTTACATTCGACAGTGGAACTCTGGGGCCAACGTCCTGACTTTC

J gene: TRBJ1-1
CDR3 length: 13
D gene: NA
V gene: TRBV7-3
clone size: once
CDR3 protein: CASSLEADTEAFF
CDR3 DNA: TGTGCCAGCAGCTTAGAGGCGGACACTGAAGCTTTCTTT

J gene: TRBJ2-2
CDR3 length: 14
D gene: NA
V gene: TRBV15
clone size: NA
CDR3 protein: CATSRVSNTGELFF
CDR3 DNA: TGTGCCACCAGCAGAGTTAGTAACACCGGGGAGCTGTTTTTT

J gene: TRBJ2-1
CDR3 length: 19
D gene: TRBD2
V gene: TRBV4-2
clone size: NA
CDR3 protein: CASSPGAGGTKGSYNEQFF
CDR3 DNA: TGTGCCAGCAGCCCTGGAGCGGGAGGTACCAAAGGCTCCTACAATGAGCAGTTCTTC

J gene: TRBJ1-4
CDR3 length: 16
D gene: TRBD1
V gene: TRBV6-6
clone size: NA
CDR3 protein: CASSFIGGATNEKLFF
CDR3 DNA: TGTGCCAGCAGTTTCATAGGGGGCGCGACTAATGAAAAACTGTTTTTT

J gene: TRBJ2-5
CDR3 length: 15
D gene: TRBD2
V gene: TRBV5-4
clone size: NA
CDR3 protein: CASRASGGEQETQYF
CDR3 DNA: TGTGCCAGCAGAGCTAGCGGAGGGGAACAAGAGACCCAGTACTTC

J gene: TRBJ1-6
CDR3 length: 14
D gene: TRBD1
V gene: TRBV30
clone size: NA
CDR3 protein: CAWAPGQYNSPLHF
CDR3 DNA: TGTGCCTGGGCCCCGGGACAGTATAATTCACCCCTCCACTTT

J gene: TRBJ2-3
CDR3 length: 13
D gene: NA
V gene: TRBV21-1
clone size: NA
CDR3 protein: CARTDRGRDTQYF
CDR3 DNA: TGTGCCAGAACGGACAGGGGAAGGGATACGCAGTATTTT

J gene: TRBJ1-4
CDR3 length: 15
D gene: TRBD1
V gene: TRBV18
clone size: few
CDR3 protein: CASSQQQGGNEKLFF
CDR3 DNA: TGTGCCAGCTCACAACAACAGGGGGGTAATGAAAAACTGTTTTTT

J gene: TRBJ1-1
CDR3 length: 11
D gene: NA
V gene: TRBV6-1
clone size: NA
CDR3 protein: CASRSGSLAFF
CDR3 DNA: TGTGCCAGCAGGTCGGGTTCGCTGGCTTTCTTT

J gene: TRBJ1-2
CDR3 length: 14
D gene: TRBD1
V gene: TRBV6-1
clone size: NA
CDR3 protein: CASRDRGYDYGYTF
CDR3 DNA: TGTGCCAGCAGGGACAGGGGGTATGACTATGGCTACACCTTC

J gene: TRBJ2-5
CDR3 length: 16
D gene: TRBD1
V gene: TRBV15
clone size: NA
CDR3 protein: CATSRDWGQVQETQYF
CDR3 DNA: TGTGCCACCAGCAGAGATTGGGGACAGGTCCAAGAGACCCAGTACTTC

J gene: TRBJ2-1
CDR3 length: 17
D gene: TRBD2
V gene: TRBV19
clone size: NA
CDR3 protein: CASKGGTSGFSYNEQFF
CDR3 DNA: TGTGCCAGTAAGGGAGGGACTAGCGGGTTCAGTTACAATGAGCAGTTCTTC

J gene: TRBJ1-1
CDR3 length: 13
D gene: TRBD1
V gene: TRBV29-1
clone size: NA
CDR3 protein: CRAGGGTGAEAFF
CDR3 DNA: TGCAGGGCCGGAGGGGGGACAGGGGCTGAAGCTTTCTTT

J gene: TRBJ2-3
CDR3 length: 14
D gene: NA
V gene: TRBV10-3
clone size: NA
CDR3 protein: CAISESPGVGTQYF
CDR3 DNA: TGTGCCATCAGTGAGTCCCCAGGGGTAGGTACGCAGTATTTT

J gene: TRBJ2-7
CDR3 length: 19
D gene: NA
V gene: TRBV7-2
clone size: NA
CDR3 protein: CASSLVSSAARRVAYEQYF
CDR3 DNA: TGTGCCAGCAGCTTAGTGAGTTCCGCTGCCCGCCGAGTTGCCTACGAGCAGTACTTC

J gene: TRBJ2-7
CDR3 length: 16
D gene: NA
V gene: TRBV5-1
clone size: NA
CDR3 protein: CASSPRGREPRREQYF
CDR3 DNA: TGCGCCAGCAGCCCTCGGGGTAGGGAGCCACGGCGCGAGCAGTACTTC

J gene: TRBJ2-5
CDR3 length: 16
D gene: NA
V gene: TRBV4-3
clone size: NA
CDR3 protein: CASSQDISSVGETQYF
CDR3 DNA: TGCGCCAGCAGCCAAGATATTTCTTCAGTGGGCGAGACCCAGTACTTC

J gene: TRBJ2-1
CDR3 length: 15
D gene: TRBD2
V gene: TRBV6-6
clone size: few
CDR3 protein: CASSYESSGDNEQFF
CDR3 DNA: TGTGCCAGCAGTTATGAGTCTAGCGGGGACAATGAGCAGTTCTTC

J gene: TRBJ2-1
CDR3 length: 18
D gene: TRBD2
V gene: TRBV5-5
clone size: NA
CDR3 protein: CASSPGAGTTHSYNEQFF
CDR3 DNA: TGTGCCAGCAGCCCGGGAGCCGGGACTACCCACTCCTACAATGAGCAGTTCTTC

J gene: TRBJ1-6
CDR3 length: 14
D gene: TRBD1
V gene: TRBV6-1
clone size: once
CDR3 protein: CASSRDSLSSPLHF
CDR3 DNA: TGTGCCAGCAGCCGGGACAGTCTTTCCTCACCCCTCCACTTT

J gene: TRBJ2-3
CDR3 length: 14
D gene: TRBD1
V gene: TRBV19
clone size: NA
CDR3 protein: CATTGTGTTDTQYF
CDR3 DNA: TGTGCCACAACCGGGACAGGGACCACAGATACGCAGTATTTT

J gene: TRBJ2-4
CDR3 length: 16
D gene: TRBD1
V gene: TRBV4-1
clone size: NA
CDR3 protein: CASSLGGPGHTNIQYF
CDR3 DNA: TGCGCCAGCAGCCTAGGGGGCCCCGGCCACACAAACATTCAGTACTTC

J gene: TRBJ1-5
CDR3 length: 13
D gene: NA
V gene: TRBV29-1
clone size: NA
CDR3 protein: CSTASGINQPQHF
CDR3 DNA: TGCAGCACAGCTTCAGGGATCAATCAGCCCCAGCATTTT

J gene: TRBJ1-4
CDR3 length: 19
D gene: NA
V gene: TRBV18
clone size: few
CDR3 protein: CASSPVWGRTGSTNEKLFF
CDR3 DNA: TGTGCCAGCTCACCGGTCTGGGGCCGAACAGGTTCAACTAATGAAAAACTGTTTTTT

J gene: TRBJ2-2
CDR3 length: 15
D gene: NA
V gene: TRBV5-1
clone size: NA
CDR3 protein: CASSLWAANTGELFF
CDR3 DNA: TGCGCCAGCAGCTTGTGGGCAGCGAACACCGGGGAGCTGTTTTTT

J gene: TRBJ2-3
CDR3 length: 16
D gene: TRBD2
V gene: TRBV7-9
clone size: NA
CDR3 protein: CASSILAGTRGDTQYF
CDR3 DNA: TGTGCCAGCAGCATCCTAGCGGGGACCCGGGGAGATACGCAGTATTTT

J gene: TRBJ2-2
CDR3 length: 14
D gene: NA
V gene: TRBV7-3
clone size: NA
CDR3 protein: CASGKNRNTGELFF
CDR3 DNA: TGTGCCAGCGGTAAAAACAGGAACACCGGGGAGCTGTTTTTT

J gene: TRBJ1-5
CDR3 length: 16
D gene: TRBD1
V gene: TRBV19
clone size: NA
CDR3 protein: CASSSRQGAGNQPQHF
CDR3 DNA: TGTGCCAGTAGTAGTAGACAGGGGGCTGGCAATCAGCCCCAGCATTTT

J gene: TRBJ1-1
CDR3 length: 13
D gene: NA
V gene: TRBV7-3
clone size: NA
CDR3 protein: CASSRRTDTEAFF
CDR3 DNA: TGTGCCAGCAGCCGGAGGACAGACACTGAAGCTTTCTTT

J gene: TRBJ1-2
CDR3 length: 14
D gene: TRBD1
V gene: TRBV7-2
clone size: NA
CDR3 protein: CASSLEDRGYGYTF
CDR3 DNA: TGTGCCAGCAGCTTAGAAGACAGGGGGTATGGCTACACCTTC

J gene: TRBJ2-5
CDR3 length: 14
D gene: NA
V gene: TRBV5-3
clone size: NA
CDR3 protein: CARSGGAAAGTQYF
CDR3 DNA: TGTGCCAGAAGCGGGGGGGCGGCCGCAGGGACCCAGTACTTC

J gene: TRBJ2-7
CDR3 length: 15
D gene: NA
V gene: TRBV18
clone size: NA
CDR3 protein: CASSPGEAVSYEQYF
CDR3 DNA: TGTGCCAGCTCACCAGGCGAGGCAGTTAGCTACGAGCAGTACTTC

J gene: TRBJ2-2
CDR3 length: 16
D gene: TRBD2
V gene: TRBV4-3
clone size: few
CDR3 protein: CASSPTRGGWNGELFF
CDR3 DNA: TGCGCCAGCAGCCCGACGCGGGGGGGCTGGAACGGGGAGCTGTTTTTT

J gene: TRBJ2-7
CDR3 length: 15
D gene: NA
V gene: TRBV27
clone size: once
CDR3 protein: CASSPRQAHQYEQYF
CDR3 DNA: TGTGCCAGCAGCCCCCGACAGGCCCATCAATACGAGCAGTACTTC

J gene: TRBJ1-5
CDR3 length: 14
D gene: NA
V gene: TRBV10-2
clone size: NA
CDR3 protein: CASSEQGSNQPQHF
CDR3 DNA: TGCGCCAGCAGTGAGCAGGGGAGCAATCAGCCCCAGCATTTT

J gene: TRBJ1-5
CDR3 length: 14
D gene: NA
V gene: TRBV6-5
clone size: few
CDR3 protein: CASRTNREGQPQHF
CDR3 DNA: TGTGCCAGCAGGACAAACAGGGAGGGTCAGCCCCAGCATTTT

J gene: TRBJ2-2
CDR3 length: 17
D gene: TRBD2
V gene: TRBV19
clone size: once
CDR3 protein: CASRAGVRRDYTGELFF
CDR3 DNA: TGTGCCAGTAGAGCGGGGGTCCGGCGGGATTACACCGGGGAGCTGTTTTTT

J gene: TRBJ1-6
CDR3 length: 15
D gene: NA
V gene: TRBV9
clone size: NA
CDR3 protein: CASSPAGGWSSPLHF
CDR3 DNA: TGTGCCAGCAGTCCAGCGGGGGGCTGGAGTTCACCCCTCCACTTT

J gene: TRBJ2-2
CDR3 length: 14
D gene: NA
V gene: TRBV7-7
clone size: NA
CDR3 protein: CASNPTGNTGELFF
CDR3 DNA: TGTGCTAGCAACCCTACAGGGAACACCGGGGAGCTGTTTTTT

J gene: TRBJ1-2
CDR3 length: 14
D gene: TRBD1
V gene: TRBV7-2
clone size: NA
CDR3 protein: CASSLGTGNYGYTF
CDR3 DNA: TGTGCCAGCAGCTTAGGGACAGGGAACTATGGCTACACCTTC

J gene: TRBJ1-2
CDR3 length: 14
D gene: TRBD1
V gene: TRBV7-2
clone size: NA
CDR3 protein: CASSPETGKYGYTF
CDR3 DNA: TGTGCCAGCAGCCCCGAGACAGGGAAATACGGCTACACCTTC

J gene: TRBJ1-6
CDR3 length: 15
D gene: NA
V gene: TRBV10-3
clone size: NA
CDR3 protein: CAISQGTDYNSPLHF
CDR3 DNA: TGTGCCATCAGTCAGGGGACCGATTATAATTCACCCCTCCACTTT

J gene: TRBJ2-7
CDR3 length: 13
D gene: TRBD2
V gene: TRBV4-2
clone size: NA
CDR3 protein: CASSQTSGYEQYF
CDR3 DNA: TGTGCCAGCAGCCAAACTAGCGGCTACGAGCAGTACTTC

J gene: TRBJ2-7
CDR3 length: 13
D gene: NA
V gene: TRBV5-1
clone size: NA
CDR3 protein: CASSKEGTYEQYF
CDR3 DNA: TGCGCCAGCAGCAAAGAGGGTACGTACGAGCAGTACTTC

J gene: TRBJ2-5
CDR3 length: 14
D gene: TRBD2
V gene: TRBV7-9
clone size: NA
CDR3 protein: CASSLVNGGETQYF
CDR3 DNA: TGTGCCAGCAGCTTAGTTAACGGGGGGGAGACCCAGTACTTC